The rows below give T cell receptor beta chains drawn from one sample of a study of tumor-infiltrating lymphocytes in primary liver carcinoma. TCRdb passed the multiplex PCR reads through MiXCR, listing each CDR3 protein once. The sample records some 320,000 distinct CDR3 sequences, roughly 60% being singletons. The sample was peripheral blood. These receptors all come from a middle-aged man with primary liver carcinoma and hepatitis B virus infection. The CDR3 runs from the conserved cysteine through the conserved F or W. The order of the fields is D gene, V gene, clone size, J gene, CDR3 DNA, CDR3 protein. D genes are given only for firm matches. A clone size is listed for some rows: how often the clone was seen (once, few, many), or a class if it is expanded.

>NA|TRBV6-6|NA|TRBJ1-5
TGTACCAGCAGTCCCGACAGCTACAATCAGCCCCAGCATTTT
CTSSPDSYNQPQHF
>TRBD2|TRBV11-2|once|TRBJ2-1
TGTGTCAGCAGCTTGGGGGGGACGGGCCCGGTGGAAGAGCAGTTCTTC
CVSSLGGTGPVEEQFF
>NA|TRBV5-4|NA|TRBJ1-3
TGTGCCAGCAGCTCTCCGGGAGGAGGGTCTGGAAACACCATATATTTT
CASSSPGGGSGNTIYF
>NA|TRBV12-3/TRBV12-4|NA|TRBJ1-2
TGTGCCAGCAGTCTGGATTGTACCTATGGCTACACCTTC
CASSLDCTYGYTF
>NA|TRBV7-9|few|TRBJ1-4
TGTGCCAGCAGCCCTACCTCACTGGGGGAAAAACTGTTTTTT
CASSPTSLGEKLFF
>NA|TRBV11-2|NA|TRBJ1-2
TGTGACAGCAGCACGTCGGCAGGATTGATCCCTGGCTACACCTTC
CDSSTSAGLIPGYTF
>TRBD2|TRBV5-1|NA|TRBJ2-5
TGCGCCAGCAGCTCGAGGACTAGCGGGTCCCTAGGGGAGACCCAGTACTTC
CASSSRTSGSLGETQYF
>NA|TRBV5-6|many|TRBJ1-1
TGTGCCAGCAGCCGGCCCATGGGTAGTGAAGCTTTCTTT
CASSRPMGSEAFF
>NA|TRBV6-5|NA|TRBJ1-5
TGTACCAGCAGTTACTCGTGGGGAGATCAGCCCCAGCAATTT
CTSSYSWGDQPQQF
>TRBD1|TRBV11-3|NA|TRBJ2-3
TGTGCCAGCAGTTCCGACAGGGATGGTACGCAATATTTT
CASSSDRDGTQYF
>NA|TRBV5-5|NA|TRBJ1-1
TGTGCCAGCAGCGAACCAACTGAAGCTTTCTTT
CASSEPTEAFF
>NA|TRBV6-1|NA|TRBJ1-1
TGTGCCAGCAACAAATTACAGCTGAACACTGAAGTTTTCTTT
CASNKLQLNTEVFF
>NA|TRBV11-2|NA|TRBJ2-5
TGTGCCAGCAACTTAGCGTCTGGGCCTCATGAGACCCAGTACTTC
CASNLASGPHETQYF
>NA|TRBV5-5|once|TRBJ2-6
TGTGCCAGCAGCTCCCACCCTGTGGCCAACGTCTTGACTTTC
CASSSHPVANVLTF
>NA|TRBV7-2|NA|TRBJ2-3
TGTGCCAGCGGCCCAGCCAGGGATACGCAGTATTTT
CASGPARDTQYF
>TRBD1|TRBV11-2|once|TRBJ2-6
TGTACCAGCAGCTTAGGACAGGGCGAACCTGGGGCCAACGTCCTGTCTTTC
CTSSLGQGEPGANVLSF